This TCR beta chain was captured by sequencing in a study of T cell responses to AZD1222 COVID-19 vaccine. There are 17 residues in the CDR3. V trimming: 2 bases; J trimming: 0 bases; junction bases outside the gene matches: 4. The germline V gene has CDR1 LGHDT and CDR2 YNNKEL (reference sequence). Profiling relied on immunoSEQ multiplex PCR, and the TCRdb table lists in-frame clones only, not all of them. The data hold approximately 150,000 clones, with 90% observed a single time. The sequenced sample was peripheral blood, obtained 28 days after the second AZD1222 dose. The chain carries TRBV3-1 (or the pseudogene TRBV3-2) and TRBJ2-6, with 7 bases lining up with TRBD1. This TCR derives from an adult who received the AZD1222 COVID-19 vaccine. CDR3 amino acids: CASSQRQGASGANVLTF. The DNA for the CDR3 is TGTGCCAGCAGCCAACGACAGGGTGCCTCTGGGGCCAACGTCCTGACTTTC.